A selection of T cell receptor beta chains follows, all from one sample in a study of beta chain features in type 1 diabetes. TCRdb keeps only in-frame clones here, not all; method: immunoSEQ multiplex PCR. This sample yields a few hundred thousand clones, of which over 25% are seen a single time; about 0.065% belongs to the top ten. The sequencing input was naive CD4+ T cells from blood. These receptors originate from a man younger than 35 in good health. The conserved cysteine and the conserved F or W are not part of the CDR3 here. Fields, in order: V gene, D gene, J gene, CDR3 protein. A D gene is named only where the DNA matches it firmly.

V gene: TRBV10-3
D gene: TRBD1
J gene: TRBJ2-7
CDR3 protein: AQSGTGIEQY

V gene: TRBV28
D gene: TRBD2
J gene: TRBJ2-5
CDR3 protein: ASSSLGLASLETQY

V gene: TRBV20-1
D gene: -
J gene: TRBJ2-5
CDR3 protein: SARILETQY

V gene: TRBV6-1
D gene: TRBD2
J gene: TRBJ2-7
CDR3 protein: ASSLGLESYYEQY

V gene: TRBV28
D gene: TRBD1
J gene: TRBJ2-7
CDR3 protein: ASRGTGPDEQY

V gene: TRBV6-1
D gene: -
J gene: TRBJ1-5
CDR3 protein: ASSEAGRVDQPQH

V gene: TRBV20-1
D gene: -
J gene: TRBJ2-2
CDR3 protein: SGGNTGELF

V gene: TRBV30
D gene: -
J gene: TRBJ2-7
CDR3 protein: AWSERHEQY

V gene: TRBV7-9
D gene: TRBD2
J gene: TRBJ2-7
CDR3 protein: ASSPLTSGSFYEQY

V gene: TRBV7-2
D gene: -
J gene: TRBJ1-2
CDR3 protein: ASSLVPGNYGYT

V gene: TRBV13
D gene: TRBD1
J gene: TRBJ2-2
CDR3 protein: ASSTGTVNTGELF

V gene: TRBV6-6
D gene: -
J gene: TRBJ2-7
CDR3 protein: ASSTVAGLEQY

V gene: TRBV9
D gene: -
J gene: TRBJ2-5
CDR3 protein: ASSPSQETQY

V gene: TRBV27
D gene: TRBD1
J gene: TRBJ2-2
CDR3 protein: ASSWSGTATTGELF

V gene: TRBV10-3
D gene: -
J gene: TRBJ2-6
CDR3 protein: AISGESGANVLT

V gene: TRBV30
D gene: -
J gene: TRBJ1-5
CDR3 protein: AWSAGMGNQPQH

V gene: TRBV4-3
D gene: -
J gene: TRBJ2-1
CDR3 protein: ASSQAAGLPAEQF

V gene: TRBV5-4
D gene: -
J gene: TRBJ2-7
CDR3 protein: ASSLVGRGGEQY

V gene: TRBV29-1
D gene: -
J gene: TRBJ2-1
CDR3 protein: SVEESGRGDEQF

V gene: TRBV11-1
D gene: -
J gene: TRBJ2-5
CDR3 protein: ASSPSREETQY

V gene: TRBV7-2
D gene: TRBD2
J gene: TRBJ2-1
CDR3 protein: ASSRSGTRIWSYNEQF

V gene: TRBV11-2
D gene: -
J gene: TRBJ2-7
CDR3 protein: ASSSRPALYEQY

V gene: TRBV7-3
D gene: -
J gene: TRBJ2-5
CDR3 protein: ASSRKGPGETQY

V gene: TRBV5-1
D gene: -
J gene: TRBJ2-3
CDR3 protein: ASSLVEGVHGDTQY

V gene: TRBV28
D gene: -
J gene: TRBJ2-5
CDR3 protein: ASSTSTQY

V gene: TRBV30
D gene: -
J gene: TRBJ1-1
CDR3 protein: AWSRGRVNTEAF

V gene: TRBV4-1
D gene: TRBD1
J gene: TRBJ2-7
CDR3 protein: ASSQLDRVVGYEQY

V gene: TRBV29-1
D gene: -
J gene: TRBJ2-1
CDR3 protein: SVEAGRSYNEQF

V gene: TRBV30
D gene: -
J gene: TRBJ1-1
CDR3 protein: AWSVLGYLEAF

V gene: TRBV30
D gene: -
J gene: TRBJ2-3
CDR3 protein: AWSGEATDTQY

V gene: TRBV5-1
D gene: TRBD1
J gene: TRBJ1-2
CDR3 protein: ASSPRDRINYGYT

V gene: TRBV14
D gene: TRBD2
J gene: TRBJ2-5
CDR3 protein: ASSQESSGRRETQY

V gene: TRBV30
D gene: -
J gene: TRBJ1-2
CDR3 protein: AWSVGGISVYT

V gene: TRBV19
D gene: TRBD2
J gene: TRBJ2-4
CDR3 protein: ASSPGLAGGPRQR

V gene: TRBV19
D gene: -
J gene: TRBJ2-1
CDR3 protein: ASSNRADSSYNEQF

V gene: TRBV2
D gene: -
J gene: TRBJ2-5
CDR3 protein: ASSDLQQETQY

V gene: TRBV2
D gene: -
J gene: TRBJ2-3
CDR3 protein: ASSWATDTQY

V gene: TRBV4-1
D gene: -
J gene: TRBJ1-2
CDR3 protein: ASSQVGSEGYT

V gene: TRBV11-2
D gene: -
J gene: TRBJ2-2
CDR3 protein: ASSLAGNTGELF

V gene: TRBV6-5
D gene: -
J gene: TRBJ2-3
CDR3 protein: ASSYQTGVADTQY

V gene: TRBV18
D gene: -
J gene: TRBJ2-5
CDR3 protein: ASSPPQGYQETQY

V gene: TRBV7-9
D gene: -
J gene: TRBJ2-3
CDR3 protein: ASSLYASTDTQY